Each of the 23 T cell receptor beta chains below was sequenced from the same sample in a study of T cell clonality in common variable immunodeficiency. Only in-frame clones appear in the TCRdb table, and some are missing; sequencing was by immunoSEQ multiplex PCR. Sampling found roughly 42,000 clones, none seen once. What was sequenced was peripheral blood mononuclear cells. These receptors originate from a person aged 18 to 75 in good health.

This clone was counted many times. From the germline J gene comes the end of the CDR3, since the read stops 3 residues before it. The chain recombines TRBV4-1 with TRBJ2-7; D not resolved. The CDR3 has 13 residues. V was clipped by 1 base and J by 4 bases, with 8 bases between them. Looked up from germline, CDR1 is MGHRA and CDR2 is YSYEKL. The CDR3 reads CASSQAVAYEQYF. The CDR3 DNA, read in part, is TGCGCCAGCAGCCAAGCAGTAGCTTACGAG.

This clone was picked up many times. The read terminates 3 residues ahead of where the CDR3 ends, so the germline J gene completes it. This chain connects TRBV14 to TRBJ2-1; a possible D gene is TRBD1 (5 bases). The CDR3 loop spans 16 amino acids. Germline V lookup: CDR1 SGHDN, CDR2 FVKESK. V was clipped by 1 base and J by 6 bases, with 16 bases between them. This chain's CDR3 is CASSQGLTNRFNEQFF. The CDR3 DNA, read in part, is TGTGCCAGCAGCCAAGGCCTCACGAACAGGTTCAATGAG.

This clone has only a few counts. The chain's CDR3 is CASSFQGYAYNEQFF. The CDR3 bases that were read are TGTGCCAGCAGCTTCCAGGGATACGCCTACAATGAG. The chain joins TRBV11-1 to TRBJ2-1; D perhaps matches TRBD1 (5 bases). The read comes to an end 3 residues before the CDR3 does, leaving the germline J gene to fill in the end. In germline, CDR1 is SGHAT, CDR2 FQDESV (reference sequence). V was trimmed by 3 bases and J by 2 bases, leaving 11 bases between them. CDR3 length: 15 amino acids.

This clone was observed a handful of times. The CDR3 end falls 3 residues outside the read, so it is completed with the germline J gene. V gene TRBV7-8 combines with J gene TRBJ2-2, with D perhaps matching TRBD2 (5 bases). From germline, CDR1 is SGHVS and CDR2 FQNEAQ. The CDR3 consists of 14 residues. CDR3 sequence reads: CASSLRLANEKLFF. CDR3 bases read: TGTGCCAGCAGCTTAAGGCTAGCTAATGAAAAG.

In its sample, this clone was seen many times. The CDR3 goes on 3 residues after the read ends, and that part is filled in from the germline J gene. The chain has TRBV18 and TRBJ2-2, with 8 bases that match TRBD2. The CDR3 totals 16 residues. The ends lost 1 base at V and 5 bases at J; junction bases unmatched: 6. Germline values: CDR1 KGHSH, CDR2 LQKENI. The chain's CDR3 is CASSPLAGGETGELFF. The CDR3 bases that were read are TGTGCCAGCTCACCACTTGCGGGGGGTGAGACCGGGGAG. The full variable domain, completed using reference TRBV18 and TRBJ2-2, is NAGVMQNPRHLVRRRGQEARLRCSPMKGHSHVYWYRQLPEEGLKFMVYLQKENIIDESGMPKERFSAEFPKEGPSILRIQQVVRGDSAAYFCASSPLAGGETGELFFGEGSRLTVL.

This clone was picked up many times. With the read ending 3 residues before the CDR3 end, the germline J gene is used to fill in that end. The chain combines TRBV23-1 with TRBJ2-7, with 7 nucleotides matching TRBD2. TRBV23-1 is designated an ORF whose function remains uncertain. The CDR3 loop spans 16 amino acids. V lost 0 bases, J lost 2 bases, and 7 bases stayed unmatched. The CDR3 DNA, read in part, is TGCGCCAGCAGTCAATCATGCGGGGGACCGACCTACGAG. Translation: CASSQSCGGPTYE. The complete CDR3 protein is CASSQSCGGPTYEQYF.

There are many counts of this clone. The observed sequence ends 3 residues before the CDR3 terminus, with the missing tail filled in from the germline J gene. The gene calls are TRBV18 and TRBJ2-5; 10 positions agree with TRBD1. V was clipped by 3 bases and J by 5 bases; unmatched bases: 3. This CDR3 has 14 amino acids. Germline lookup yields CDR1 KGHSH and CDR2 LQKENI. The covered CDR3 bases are TGTGCCAGCTCACCCGGGACAGGGGAGGAGACC. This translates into CASSPGTGEET. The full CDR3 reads CASSPGTGEETQYF.

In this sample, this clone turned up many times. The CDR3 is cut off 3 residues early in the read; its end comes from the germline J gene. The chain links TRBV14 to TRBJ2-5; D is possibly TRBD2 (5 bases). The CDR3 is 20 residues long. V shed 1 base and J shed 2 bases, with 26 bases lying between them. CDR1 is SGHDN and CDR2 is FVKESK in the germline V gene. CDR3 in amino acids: CASSQVHAGVVAGTQETQYF. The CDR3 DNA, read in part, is TGTGCCAGCAGCCAAGTCCACGCTGGGGTTGTGGCGGGCACGCAAGAGACC.

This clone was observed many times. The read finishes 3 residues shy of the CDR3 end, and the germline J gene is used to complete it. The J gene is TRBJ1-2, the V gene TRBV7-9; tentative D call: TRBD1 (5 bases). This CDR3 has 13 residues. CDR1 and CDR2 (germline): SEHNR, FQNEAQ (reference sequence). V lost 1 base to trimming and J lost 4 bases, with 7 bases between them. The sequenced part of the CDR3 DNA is TGTGCCAGCAGCTTAGTCCAGGGCTATGGC. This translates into CASSLVQGYG. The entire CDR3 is CASSLVQGYGYTF.

This chain's CDR3 is CASSFTSGRNDDYTF. Partial CDR3 DNA: TGTGCCAGCAGCTTCACCAGCGGGAGGAACGATGAC. The chain carries TRBV7-6 and TRBJ1-2; D not certain. The CDR3 end is not reached by the read, which stops 3 residues before it; the germline J gene fills it in. The CDR3 extends over 15 amino acids. Germline V lookup: CDR1 SGHVS, CDR2 FNYEAQ. The variable domain in full, with the rest retrieved from reference TRBV7-6 and TRBJ1-2, is GAGVSQSPRYKVTKRGQDVALRCDPISGHVSLYWYRQALGQGPEFLTYFNYEAQQDKSGLPNDRFSAERPEGSISTLTIQRTEQRDSAMYRCASSFTSGRNDDYTFGSGTRLTVV.

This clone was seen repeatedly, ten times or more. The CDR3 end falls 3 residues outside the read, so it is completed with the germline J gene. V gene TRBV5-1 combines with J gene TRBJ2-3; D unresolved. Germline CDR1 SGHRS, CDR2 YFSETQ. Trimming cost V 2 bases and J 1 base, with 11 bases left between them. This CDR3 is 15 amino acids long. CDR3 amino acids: CASSFLTSRTDTQYF. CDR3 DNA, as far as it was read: TGCGCCAGCAGCTTCCTGACATCTCGCACAGATACG.

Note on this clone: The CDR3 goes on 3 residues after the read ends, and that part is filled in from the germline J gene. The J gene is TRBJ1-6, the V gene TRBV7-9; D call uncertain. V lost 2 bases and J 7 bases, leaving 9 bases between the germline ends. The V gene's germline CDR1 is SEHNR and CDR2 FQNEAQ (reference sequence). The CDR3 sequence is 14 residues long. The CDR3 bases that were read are TGTGCCAGCAGCTTATTACAAGGGAATTCACCC. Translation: CASSLLQGNSP. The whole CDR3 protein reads CASSLLQGNSPLHF.

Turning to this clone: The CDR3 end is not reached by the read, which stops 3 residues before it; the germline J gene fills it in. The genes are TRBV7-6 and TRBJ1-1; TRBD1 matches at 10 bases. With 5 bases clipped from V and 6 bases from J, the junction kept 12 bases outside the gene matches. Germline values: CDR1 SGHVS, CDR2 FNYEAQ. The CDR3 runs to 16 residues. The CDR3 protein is CASSHRDRGYSPEAFF. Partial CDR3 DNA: TGTGCCAGCAGCCACCGGGACAGGGGATACTCTCCTGAA.

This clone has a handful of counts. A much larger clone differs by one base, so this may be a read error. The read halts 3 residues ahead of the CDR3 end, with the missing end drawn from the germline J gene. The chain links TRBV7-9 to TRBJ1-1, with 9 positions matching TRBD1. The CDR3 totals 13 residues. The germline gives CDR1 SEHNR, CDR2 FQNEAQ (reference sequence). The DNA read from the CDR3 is TGTTCCAGCAGCCCCCGGACAGGGGATGAA. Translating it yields CSSSPRTGDE. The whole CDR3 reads CSSSPRTGDEAFF.

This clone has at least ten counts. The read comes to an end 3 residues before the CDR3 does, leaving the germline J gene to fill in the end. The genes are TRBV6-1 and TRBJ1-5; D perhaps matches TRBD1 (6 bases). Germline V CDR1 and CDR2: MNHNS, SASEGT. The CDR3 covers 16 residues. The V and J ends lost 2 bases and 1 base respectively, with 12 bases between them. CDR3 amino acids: CASSERGSLSNQPQHF. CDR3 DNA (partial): TGTGCCAGCAGTGAAAGGGGGTCCTTGAGCAATCAGCCC.

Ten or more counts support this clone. The sequenced part of the CDR3 DNA is TGCGCCAGCAGCTTGGGTCCAGGGGGCTCTCTGGACGAG. Its protein is CASSLGPGGSLDE. The CDR3 in its entirety is CASSLGPGGSLDEQYF. This rearrangement joins TRBV5-1 to TRBJ2-7; 8 bases fit TRBD1. The read is 3 residues too short to cover the CDR3 end, so that end is filled in from the germline J gene. CDR3 length: 16 amino acids. From germline, CDR1 is SGHRS and CDR2 YFSETQ. V was clipped by 0 bases and J by 5 bases; unmatched bases: 10.

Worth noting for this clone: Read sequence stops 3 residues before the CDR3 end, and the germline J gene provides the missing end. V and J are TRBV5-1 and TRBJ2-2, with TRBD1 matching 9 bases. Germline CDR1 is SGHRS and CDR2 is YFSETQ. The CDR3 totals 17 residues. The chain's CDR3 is CASSFSGTGSTNEKLFF. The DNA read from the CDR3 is TGCGCCAGCAGCTTCTCCGGGACAGGGTCGACTAATGAAAAG.

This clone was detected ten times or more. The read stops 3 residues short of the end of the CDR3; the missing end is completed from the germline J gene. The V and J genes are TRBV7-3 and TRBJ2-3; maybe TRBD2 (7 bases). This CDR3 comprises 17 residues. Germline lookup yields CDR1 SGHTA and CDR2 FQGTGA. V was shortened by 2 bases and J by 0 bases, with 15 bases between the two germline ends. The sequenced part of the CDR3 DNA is TGTGCCAGCAGCTTACGCCCGGCGGGGGCCAGCACAGATACG. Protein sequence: CASSLRPAGASTDT. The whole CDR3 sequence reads CASSLRPAGASTDTQYF.

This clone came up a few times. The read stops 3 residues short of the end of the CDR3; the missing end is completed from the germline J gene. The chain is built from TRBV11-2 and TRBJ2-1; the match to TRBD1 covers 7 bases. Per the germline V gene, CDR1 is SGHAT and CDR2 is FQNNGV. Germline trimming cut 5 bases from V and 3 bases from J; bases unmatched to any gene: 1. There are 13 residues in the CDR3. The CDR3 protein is CASSRDSYNEQFF. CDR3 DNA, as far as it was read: TGTGCCAGCAGCAGGGACAGCTACAATGAG.

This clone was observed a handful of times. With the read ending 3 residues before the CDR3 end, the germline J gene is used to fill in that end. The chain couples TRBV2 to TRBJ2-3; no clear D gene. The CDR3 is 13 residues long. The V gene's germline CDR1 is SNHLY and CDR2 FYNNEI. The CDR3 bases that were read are TGTGCCAGCAGTTACAGATTAAAAGAGACG. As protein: CASSYRLKET. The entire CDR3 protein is CASSYRLKETQYF.

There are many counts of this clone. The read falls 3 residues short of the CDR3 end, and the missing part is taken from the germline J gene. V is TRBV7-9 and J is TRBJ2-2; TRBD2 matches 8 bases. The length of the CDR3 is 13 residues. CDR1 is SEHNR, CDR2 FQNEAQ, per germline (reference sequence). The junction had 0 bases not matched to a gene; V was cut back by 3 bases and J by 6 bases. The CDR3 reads CASSFGGAGELFF. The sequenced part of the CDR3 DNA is TGTGCCAGCAGCTTCGGGGGGGCCGGGGAG.

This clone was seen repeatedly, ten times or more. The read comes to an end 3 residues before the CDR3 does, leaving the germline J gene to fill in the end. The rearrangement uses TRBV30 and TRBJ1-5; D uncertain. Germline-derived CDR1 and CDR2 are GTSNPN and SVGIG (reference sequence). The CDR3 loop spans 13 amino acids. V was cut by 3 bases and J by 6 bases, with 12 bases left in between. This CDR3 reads CAWSGGSSQPQHF. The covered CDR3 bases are TGTGCCTGGAGCGGCGGGAGTAGTCAGCCC.

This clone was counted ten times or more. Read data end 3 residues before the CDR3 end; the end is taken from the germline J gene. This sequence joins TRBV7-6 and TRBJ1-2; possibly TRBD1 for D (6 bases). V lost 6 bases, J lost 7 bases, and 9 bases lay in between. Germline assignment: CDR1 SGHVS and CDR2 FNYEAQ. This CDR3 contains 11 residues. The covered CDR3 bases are TGTGCCAGCAGTTCAGGGGCTGGC. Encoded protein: CASSSGAG. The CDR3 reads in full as CASSSGAGYTF.